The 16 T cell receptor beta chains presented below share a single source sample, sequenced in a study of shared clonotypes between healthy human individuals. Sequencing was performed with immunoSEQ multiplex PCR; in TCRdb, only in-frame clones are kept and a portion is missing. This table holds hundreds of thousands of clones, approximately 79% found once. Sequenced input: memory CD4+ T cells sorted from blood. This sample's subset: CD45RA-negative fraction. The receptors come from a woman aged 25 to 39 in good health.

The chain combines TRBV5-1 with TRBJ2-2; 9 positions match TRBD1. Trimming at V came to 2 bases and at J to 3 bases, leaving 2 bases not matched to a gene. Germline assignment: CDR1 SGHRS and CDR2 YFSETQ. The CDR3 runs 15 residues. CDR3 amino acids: CASSFWDRDTGELFF. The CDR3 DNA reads TGCGCCAGCAGCTTTTGGGACAGGGACACCGGGGAGCTGTTTTTT.

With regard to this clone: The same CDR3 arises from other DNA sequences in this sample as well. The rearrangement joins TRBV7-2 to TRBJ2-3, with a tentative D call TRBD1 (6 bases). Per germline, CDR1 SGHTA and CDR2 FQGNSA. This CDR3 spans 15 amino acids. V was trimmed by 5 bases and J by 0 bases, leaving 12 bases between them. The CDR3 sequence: CASSLGHRSTDTQYF. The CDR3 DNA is TGTGCCAGCAGCCTGGGACACCGGAGCACAGATACGCAGTATTTT.

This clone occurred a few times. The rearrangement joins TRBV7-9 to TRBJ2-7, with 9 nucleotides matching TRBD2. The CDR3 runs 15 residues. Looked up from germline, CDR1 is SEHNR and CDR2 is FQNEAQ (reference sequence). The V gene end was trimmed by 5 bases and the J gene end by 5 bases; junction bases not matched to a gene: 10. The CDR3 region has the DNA TGTGCCAGCAGCCCCGGGGTAGCGGGAGTCCACGAGCAGTACTTC. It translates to CASSPGVAGVHEQYF.

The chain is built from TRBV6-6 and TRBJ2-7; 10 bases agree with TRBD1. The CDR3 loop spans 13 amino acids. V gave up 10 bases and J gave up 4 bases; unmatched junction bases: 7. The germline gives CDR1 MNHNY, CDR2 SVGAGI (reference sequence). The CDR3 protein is CATRMGQGYEQYF. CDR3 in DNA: TGTGCCACGCGAATGGGACAGGGGTACGAGCAGTACTTC.

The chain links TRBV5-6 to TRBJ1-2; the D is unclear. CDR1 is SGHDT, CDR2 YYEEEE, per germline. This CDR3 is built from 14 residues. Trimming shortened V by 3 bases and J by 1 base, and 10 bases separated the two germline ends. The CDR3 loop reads CASSSLALNYGYTF. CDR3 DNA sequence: TGTGCCAGCAGCTCCCTCGCCCTTAACTATGGCTACACCTTC. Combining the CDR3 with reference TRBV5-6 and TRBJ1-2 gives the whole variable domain DAGVTQSPTHLIKTRGQQVTLRCSPKSGHDTVSWYQQALGQGPQFIFQYYEEEERQRGNFPDRFSGHQFPNYSSELNVNALLLGDSALYLCASSSLALNYGYTFGSGTRLTVV.

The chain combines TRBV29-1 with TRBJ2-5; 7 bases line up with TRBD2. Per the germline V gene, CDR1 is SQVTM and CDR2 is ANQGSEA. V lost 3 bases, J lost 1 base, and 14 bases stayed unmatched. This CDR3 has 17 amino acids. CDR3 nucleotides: TGCAGCGTTGATCTGGATTCGGTAGCGGGCAGCCAAGAGACCCAGTACTTC. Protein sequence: CSVDLDSVAGSQETQYF.

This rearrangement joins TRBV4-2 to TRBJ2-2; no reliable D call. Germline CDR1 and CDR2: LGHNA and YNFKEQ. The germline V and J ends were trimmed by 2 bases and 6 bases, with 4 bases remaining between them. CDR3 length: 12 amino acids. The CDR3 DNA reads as TGTGCCAGCAGCCAAACGGCCGGGGAGCTGTTTTTT. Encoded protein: CASSQTAGELFF.

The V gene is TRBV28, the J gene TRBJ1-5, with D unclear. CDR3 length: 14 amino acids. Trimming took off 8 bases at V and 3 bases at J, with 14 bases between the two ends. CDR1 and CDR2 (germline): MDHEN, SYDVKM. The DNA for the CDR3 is TGTGCCAGCTTCGCTGCGGGTTTCAATCAGCCCCAGCATTTT. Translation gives CASFAAGFNQPQHF.

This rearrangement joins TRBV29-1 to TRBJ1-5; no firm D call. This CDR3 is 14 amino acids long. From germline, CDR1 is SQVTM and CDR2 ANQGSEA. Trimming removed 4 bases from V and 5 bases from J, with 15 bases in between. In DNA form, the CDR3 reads TGCAGCGTTGTTATTTCGACCGGAGATCAGCCCCAGCATTTT. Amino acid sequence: CSVVISTGDQPQHF.

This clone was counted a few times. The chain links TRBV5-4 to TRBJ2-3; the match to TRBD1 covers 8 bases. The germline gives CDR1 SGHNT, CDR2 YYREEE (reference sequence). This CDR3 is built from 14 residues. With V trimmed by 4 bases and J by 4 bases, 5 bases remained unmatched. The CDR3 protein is CASSLDRAPDTQYF. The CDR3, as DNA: TGTGCCAGCAGCCTGGACAGGGCCCCAGATACGCAGTATTTT. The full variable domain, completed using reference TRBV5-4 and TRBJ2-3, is ETGVTQSPTHLIKTRGQQVTLRCSSQSGHNTVSWYQQALGQGPQFIFQYYREEENGRGNFPPRFSGLQFPNYSSELNVNALELDDSALYLCASSLDRAPDTQYFGPGTRLTVL.

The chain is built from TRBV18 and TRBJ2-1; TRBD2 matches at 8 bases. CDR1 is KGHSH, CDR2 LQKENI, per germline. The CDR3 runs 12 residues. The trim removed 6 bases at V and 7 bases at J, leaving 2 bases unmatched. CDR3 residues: CASSGTRNEQFF. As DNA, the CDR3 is TGTGCCAGCTCCGGGACTAGGAATGAGCAGTTCTTC.

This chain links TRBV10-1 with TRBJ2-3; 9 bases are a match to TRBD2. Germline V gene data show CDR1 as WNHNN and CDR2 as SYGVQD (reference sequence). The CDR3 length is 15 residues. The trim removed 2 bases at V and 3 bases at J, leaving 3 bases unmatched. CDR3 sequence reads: CASSESGRLTDTQYF. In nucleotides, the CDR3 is TGCGCCAGCAGTGAGAGCGGGAGGTTGACAGATACGCAGTATTTT.

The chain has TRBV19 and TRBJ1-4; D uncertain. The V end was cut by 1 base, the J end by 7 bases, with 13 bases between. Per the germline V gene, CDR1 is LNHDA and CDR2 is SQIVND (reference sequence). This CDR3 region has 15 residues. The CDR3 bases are TGTGCCAGTAGTATAGTCTACAGCGCTTCTGAAAAACTGTTTTTT. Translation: CASSIVYSASEKLFF. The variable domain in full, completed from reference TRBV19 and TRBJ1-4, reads DGGITQSPKYLFRKEGQNVTLSCEQNLNHDAMYWYRQDPGQGLRLIYYSQIVNDFQKGDIAEGYSVSREKKESFPLTVTSAQKNPTAFYLCASSIVYSASEKLFFGSGTQLSVL.

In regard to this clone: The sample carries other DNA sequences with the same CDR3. The CDR3 loop is CASSLDTLGYNEQFF. The CDR3 nucleotides are TGCGCCAGCAGCTTAGATACTTTAGGGTACAATGAGCAGTTCTTC. This chain uses TRBV5-1 with TRBJ2-1, with D uncertain. Per germline, CDR1 SGHRS and CDR2 YFSETQ. Trimming cost V 2 bases and J 4 bases, with 13 bases left between them. This CDR3 region has 15 residues.

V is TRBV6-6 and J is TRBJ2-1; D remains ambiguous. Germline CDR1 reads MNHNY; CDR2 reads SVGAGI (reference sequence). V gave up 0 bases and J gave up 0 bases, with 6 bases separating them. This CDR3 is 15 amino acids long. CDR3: CASSYSTISYNEQFF. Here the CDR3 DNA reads TGTGCCAGCAGTTACTCCACAATCTCCTACAATGAGCAGTTCTTC.

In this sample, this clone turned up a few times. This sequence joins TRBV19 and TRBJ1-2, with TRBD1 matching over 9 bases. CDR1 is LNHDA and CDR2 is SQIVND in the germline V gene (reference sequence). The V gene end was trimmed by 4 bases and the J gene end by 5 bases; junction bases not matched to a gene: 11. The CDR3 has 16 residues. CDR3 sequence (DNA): TGTGCCAGTAGTAACGACACCCCGGACAGGGGTTATGGCTACACCTTC. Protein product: CASSNDTPDRGYGYTF.